These 10 T cell receptor beta chains share one sample of origin, sequenced in a study of cytomegalovirus exposure and HLA in healthy donors. The PCR made use of 60 Vbeta and 13 Jbeta primers. Some clones are missing from TCRdb's copy, which holds only in-frame ones; the method was immunoSEQ multiplex PCR. The sample carries 180,000 or so clones, around four fifths recorded once. Sequenced input: PBMCs. Source of these receptors: a woman aged 30 to 39 in good health and CMV-seronegative.

The chain has TRBV4-1 and TRBJ2-7; TRBD1 matches 10 bases. Germline V lookup: CDR1 MGHRA, CDR2 YSYEKL. The CDR3 runs 15 residues. Trimming removed 2 bases from V and 2 bases from J; junction bases left unmatched: 3. This CDR3 reads CASSQRDRGAYEQYF. For the CDR3, the DNA is TGCGCCAGCAGCCAAAGGGACAGGGGAGCCTACGAGCAGTACTTC.

This clone was recorded only once. V usage is TRBV5-6 and J usage is TRBJ1-1, with 8 bases aligning to TRBD1. With V trimmed by 4 bases and J by 1 base, 6 bases remained unmatched. The CDR3 has 15 residues. Looked up from germline, CDR1 is SGHDT and CDR2 is YYEEEE. The CDR3 DNA reads TGTGCCAGCAGCCGCGTCGACAGGGGGAACACTGAAGCTTTCTTT. It translates to CASSRVDRGNTEAFF.

The rearrangement links TRBV9 to TRBJ2-7; the match to TRBD2 covers 9 bases. Germline V gives CDR1 SGDLS, CDR2 YYNGEE. V was pared by 4 bases and J by 2 bases, with 4 bases of the junction left unmatched. The CDR3 contains 14 residues. CDR3 region: CASSSGLATYEQYF. The DNA of the CDR3 is TGTGCCAGCAGCTCGGGACTAGCAACCTACGAGCAGTACTTC.

This clone was detected once. This rearrangement joins TRBV9 to TRBJ2-5; 7 nucleotides agree with TRBD2. J was trimmed by 5 bases and V by 0 bases; bases with no gene match: 4. Germline loops: CDR1 SGDLS, CDR2 YYNGEE. CDR3 length: 14 amino acids. The CDR3 DNA is TGTGCCAGCAGCGTAGGGGGTAGCGGGGAGACCCAGTACTTC. Amino acid sequence: CASSVGGSGETQYF.

The chain recombines TRBV15 with TRBJ1-2; D might be TRBD1 (6 bases). Trimming pared 0 bases from V and 8 bases from J, leaving 13 bases between. This CDR3 comprises 14 residues. Per germline, CDR1 LNHNV and CDR2 YYDKDF (reference sequence). The CDR3 loop is CATSRDAGARGYTF. CDR3 nucleotides: TGTGCCACCAGCAGAGATGCGGGGGCGAGAGGCTACACCTTC.

The chain recombines TRBV27 with TRBJ1-1, with a tentative D call TRBD1 (6 bases). CDR1 and CDR2 (germline): MNHEY, SMNVEV (reference sequence). V gave up 3 bases and J gave up 3 bases, with 11 bases separating them. The CDR3 is made up of 14 amino acids. CDR3 DNA: TGTGCCAGCAGTTTGGGCAGGGGAGACACTGAAGCTTTCTTT. Its translation: CASSLGRGDTEAFF.

The chain's CDR3 is CASSSLSTGDTIYF. The CDR3 region has the DNA TGTGCCAGCAGCTCCCTATCGACAGGGGACACCATATATTTT. The V and J genes are TRBV11-2 and TRBJ1-3, with 8 bases aligning to TRBD1. CDR1 SGHAT and CDR2 FQNNGV come from the germline V gene. The ends lost 4 bases at V and 8 bases at J; junction bases unmatched: 7. The CDR3 runs 14 residues.

This clone has a single count. This sequence joins TRBV30 and TRBJ2-3; perhaps TRBD2 as D (6 bases). Germline assignment: CDR1 GTSNPN and CDR2 SVGIG (reference sequence). CDR3 length: 12 residues. Trimming cost V 5 bases and J 3 bases, with 9 bases left between them. This chain's CDR3 is CAWDGGTDTQYF. CDR3 DNA sequence: TGTGCCTGGGACGGGGGAACAGATACGCAGTATTTT.

In its sample, this clone was seen a few times. V gene TRBV18 combines with J gene TRBJ1-4, with 10 bases that match TRBD1. The CDR3 has 14 residues. The germline V gene has CDR1 KGHSH and CDR2 LQKENI. V lost 3 bases to trimming and J lost 8 bases; unmatched junction nucleotides: 3. This CDR3 reads CASSPRGQGEKLFF. DNA of the CDR3: TGTGCCAGCTCACCGCGGGGACAGGGGGAAAAACTGTTTTTT. Based on the CDR3 plus reference TRBV18 and TRBJ1-4, the full variable domain is NAGVMQNPRHLVRRRGQEARLRCSPMKGHSHVYWYRQLPEEGLKFMVYLQKENIIDESGMPKERFSAEFPKEGPSILRIQQVVRGDSAAYFCASSPRGQGEKLFFGSGTQLSVL.

CDR3 region: CALRTSGGGYEQYF. The CDR3 bases are TGTGCCCTTCGGACTAGCGGGGGGGGCTACGAGCAGTACTTC. The rearrangement links TRBV30 to TRBJ2-7; 15 positions agree with TRBD2. The CDR3 totals 14 residues. The V and J ends lost 8 bases and 3 bases, in that order; junction bases with no gene match: 5. Germline V gives CDR1 GTSNPN, CDR2 SVGIG (reference sequence).